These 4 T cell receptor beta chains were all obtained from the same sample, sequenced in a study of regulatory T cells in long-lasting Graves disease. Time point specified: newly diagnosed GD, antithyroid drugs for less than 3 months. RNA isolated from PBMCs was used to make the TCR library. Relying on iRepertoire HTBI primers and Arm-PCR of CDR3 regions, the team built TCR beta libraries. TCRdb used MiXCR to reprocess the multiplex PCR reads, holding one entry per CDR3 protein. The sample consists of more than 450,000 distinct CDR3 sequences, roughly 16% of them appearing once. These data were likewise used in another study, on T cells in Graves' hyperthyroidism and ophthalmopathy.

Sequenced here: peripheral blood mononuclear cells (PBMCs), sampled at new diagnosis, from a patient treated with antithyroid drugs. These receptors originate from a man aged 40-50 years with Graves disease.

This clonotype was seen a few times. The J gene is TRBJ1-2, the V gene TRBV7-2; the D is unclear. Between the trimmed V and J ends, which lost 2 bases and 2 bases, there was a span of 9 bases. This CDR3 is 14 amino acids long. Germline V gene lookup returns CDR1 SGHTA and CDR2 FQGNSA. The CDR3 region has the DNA TGTGCCAGCAGCTTATACCCGGTGAACTATGGCTACACCTTC. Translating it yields CASSLYPVNYGYTF. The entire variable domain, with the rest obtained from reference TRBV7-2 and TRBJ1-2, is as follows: GAGVSQSPSNKVTEKGKDVELRCDPISGHTALYWYRQSLGQGLEFLIYFQGNSAPDKSGLPSDRFSAERTGGSVSTLTIQRTQQEDSAVYLCASSLYPVNYGYTFGSGTRLTVV.

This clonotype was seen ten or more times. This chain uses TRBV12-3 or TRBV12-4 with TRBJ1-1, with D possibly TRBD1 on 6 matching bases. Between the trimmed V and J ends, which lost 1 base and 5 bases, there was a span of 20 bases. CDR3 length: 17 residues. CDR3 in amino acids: CASSLGGPVREGTEAFF. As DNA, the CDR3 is TGTGCCAGCAGTTTAGGGGGGCCAGTCCGGGAGGGGACTGAAGCTTTCTTT.

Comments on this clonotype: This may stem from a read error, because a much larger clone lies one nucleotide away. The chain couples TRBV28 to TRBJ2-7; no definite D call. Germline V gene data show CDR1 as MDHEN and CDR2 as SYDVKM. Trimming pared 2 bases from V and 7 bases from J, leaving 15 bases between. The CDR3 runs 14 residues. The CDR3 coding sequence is TGTGCCAGCAGTTTAGGGGAAGGCCGGCAGGAGCAGTACTTC. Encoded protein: CASSLGEGRQEQYF.

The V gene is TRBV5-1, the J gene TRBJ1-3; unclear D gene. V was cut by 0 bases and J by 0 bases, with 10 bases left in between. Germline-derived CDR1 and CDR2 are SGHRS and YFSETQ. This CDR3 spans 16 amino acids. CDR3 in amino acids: CASSLGSGNSGNTIYF. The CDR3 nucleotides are TGCGCCAGCAGCTTGGGCTCGGGGAACTCTGGAAACACCATATATTTT.